The 24 T cell receptor beta chains listed next were all sequenced from one sample in a study of blood T cell repertoires in COVID-19. The repertoire was sequenced with immunoSEQ multiplex PCR; TCRdb's copy has only in-frame clones and lacks some. The sample yields approximately 470,000 clones, 75% to 90% seen once. Sequencing used PBMCs or T cells enriched from blood (not recorded which). The receptor source for this set is a woman under 30 who had recovered from COVID-19.

V and J are TRBV29-1 and TRBJ2-3, with D perhaps matching TRBD2 (5 bases). The CDR3 extends over 15 amino acids. With 8 bases removed from V and 4 bases from J, the gap between germline ends came to 22 bases. Germline assignment: CDR1 SQVTM and CDR2 ANQGSEA. CDR3 protein: CSSEEAFRVADTQYF. CDR3 coding DNA: TGCAGCTCCGAGGAGGCCTTTCGAGTCGCAGATACGCAGTATTTT.

The chain combines TRBV6-5 with TRBJ1-6, with 7 bases identical to TRBD1. Germline values: CDR1 MNHEY, CDR2 SVGAGI. J was trimmed by 10 bases and V by 7 bases; bases with no gene match: 13. The CDR3 covers 15 residues. The chain's CDR3 is CASTSRGETGSPLHF. CDR3 nucleotides: TGTGCCAGCACTTCGCGCGGGGAGACAGGGTCACCCCTCCACTTT.

In its sample, this clone was seen once. V gene TRBV5-1 combines with J gene TRBJ1-2; the match to TRBD1 covers 11 bases. The CDR3 length is 15 residues. Germline V lookup: CDR1 SGHRS, CDR2 YFSETQ. Unmatched junction bases numbered 7, after V lost 1 base and J lost 8 bases. CDR3 nucleotides: TGCGCCAGCAGCTTGTTCGGACAGGGGGCTGAAGGCTACACCTTC. This translates into CASSLFGQGAEGYTF. Drawing the rest from reference TRBV5-1 and TRBJ1-2, the complete variable domain is KAGVTQTPRYLIKTRGQQVTLSCSPISGHRSVSWYQQTPGQGLQFLFEYFSETQRNKGNFPGRFSGRQFSNSRSEMNVSTLELGDSALYLCASSLFGQGAEGYTFGSGTRLTVV.

This clone appeared a few times. The chain combines TRBV10-3 with TRBJ1-3; TRBD1 agrees at 8 bases. The V segment lost 6 bases and the J segment 7 bases; nucleotides outside the gene matches: 8. The CDR3 sequence is 14 residues long. The germline CDR1 and CDR2 sequences are ENHRY and SYGVKD. The CDR3 nucleotides read TGTGCCATCAGCGAGGACAGGGATATGAACACCATATATTTT. It encodes CAISEDRDMNTIYF.

The chain links TRBV6-2 or TRBV6-3 to TRBJ1-6; 7 nucleotides line up with TRBD1. The CDR3 covers 16 residues. V shed 5 bases, J shed 5 bases, and the junction held 9 bases outside the gene matches. Per the germline V gene, CDR1 is MNHEY and CDR2 is SVGEGT. CDR3 sequence (DNA): TGTGCCAGCAGTCGGGACAGTCTGCCCAATAATTCACCCCTCCACTTT. Protein product: CASSRDSLPNNSPLHF.

The V gene is TRBV6-5, the J gene TRBJ2-7; TRBD1 matches at 8 bases. V lost 6 bases and J lost 1; bases outside the gene matches: 8. Germline values: CDR1 MNHEY, CDR2 SVGAGI. The CDR3 totals 15 residues. CDR3 in DNA: TGTGCCAGCAGATGGCAGGGGGCTGCTTCCTACGAGCAGTACTTC. Translating gives CASRWQGAASYEQYF.

The sample holds a few counts of this clone. The rearrangement joins TRBV15 to TRBJ2-7; D perhaps matches TRBD2 (5 bases). Trimming took 1 base from V and 2 from J, leaving 15 bases between them. The CDR3 contains 16 residues. Germline loops: CDR1 LNHNV, CDR2 YYDKDF (reference sequence). This CDR3 reads CATSRGSRGVPYEQYF. Written as DNA, the CDR3 is TGTGCCACCAGCAGAGGTTCTCGGGGAGTACCCTACGAGCAGTACTTC.

The V and J genes are TRBV9 and TRBJ1-1, with a tentative D call TRBD1 (5 bases). Between the trimmed V and J ends, which lost 4 bases and 4 bases, there was a span of 11 bases. The CDR3 extends over 13 amino acids. Germline V CDR1 and CDR2: SGDLS, YYNGEE. As DNA, the CDR3 is TGTGCCAGCAGCCCGGGGGTTTTCACTGAAGCTTTCTTT. Amino acids: CASSPGVFTEAFF.

This clone was seen a single time. This chain connects TRBV6-5 to TRBJ1-6; D ambiguous. V was pared by 5 bases and J by 7 bases, with 12 bases between. The CDR3 consists of 14 residues. Germline loops: CDR1 MNHEY, CDR2 SVGAGI. For the CDR3, the DNA is TGTGCCAGCAGTCCAGGCATCGAGAATTCACCCCTCCACTTT. Its protein is CASSPGIENSPLHF.

This clone is a singleton in its sample. This chain uses TRBV28 with TRBJ1-4, with D possibly TRBD1 on 5 matching bases. CDR1 is MDHEN, CDR2 SYDVKM, per germline. Trimming took 3 bases from V and 8 from J, leaving 10 bases between them. The CDR3 is made up of 13 amino acids. The CDR3 loop is CASSFRGEEKLFF. The DNA of the CDR3 is TGTGCCAGCAGTTTTAGGGGTGAAGAAAAACTGTTTTTT.

CDR3 in DNA: TGTGCCAGCAGCCCCTCCGGACAGGGGGGGACTGAAGCTTTCTTT. Translating it yields CASSPSGQGGTEAFF. The V and J genes are TRBV27 and TRBJ1-1, with 10 bases lining up with TRBD1. The CDR3 runs 15 residues. Germline loops: CDR1 MNHEY, CDR2 SMNVEV (reference sequence). Germline trimming cut 6 bases from V and 5 bases from J; bases unmatched to any gene: 9.

The rearrangement joins TRBV19 to TRBJ2-3; 12 nucleotides agree with TRBD2. The V gene end was trimmed by 6 bases and the J gene end by 5 bases; junction bases not matched to a gene: 12. Germline V gene lookup returns CDR1 LNHDA and CDR2 SQIVND (reference sequence). The CDR3 runs 17 residues. CDR3 bases: TGTGCCAGTAGCTGTCGACTAGCGGGGGCCTCAATAGATACGCAGTATTTT. Protein product: CASSCRLAGASIDTQYF.

The chain has TRBV30 and TRBJ2-3; 11 bases line up with TRBD1. The CDR3 runs to 16 residues. J gave up 0 bases and V 0 bases, and 2 bases lay outside the gene matches. In germline, CDR1 is GTSNPN, CDR2 SVGIG (reference sequence). CDR3 residues: CAWSVGTGGSTDTQYF. Here the CDR3 DNA reads TGTGCCTGGAGTGTTGGGACAGGGGGTAGCACAGATACGCAGTATTTT.

In its sample, this clone was seen once. The chain couples TRBV29-1 to TRBJ1-1; D is possibly TRBD1 (6 bases). The germline V and J ends were trimmed by 6 bases and 3 bases, with 11 bases remaining between them. CDR1 SQVTM and CDR2 ANQGSEA come from the germline V gene. CDR3 length: 12 residues. The CDR3 coding sequence is TGCAGCGTCCTACAGGGTTACACTGAAGCTTTCTTT. This gives the protein CSVLQGYTEAFF.

The CDR3 region is CASSPSPGQGFTGELFF. The CDR3 bases are TGTGCCAGCAGTCCATCCCCGGGACAGGGATTTACCGGGGAGCTGTTTTTT. The chain carries TRBV27 and TRBJ2-2, with 9 bases fitting TRBD1. Germline CDR1 reads MNHEY; CDR2 reads SMNVEV (reference sequence). V was clipped by 5 bases and J by 5 bases; unmatched bases: 12. CDR3 length: 17 amino acids.

V and J are TRBV27 and TRBJ1-2, with a tentative D call TRBD1 (5 bases). This CDR3 is 13 amino acids long. V gave up 6 bases and J gave up 4 bases, with 12 bases separating them. The germline V gene encodes CDR1 MNHEY and CDR2 SMNVEV (reference sequence). The CDR3 DNA reads TGTGCCAGCAGGGGAGGGACGGGCTATGGCTACACCTTC. Translated: CASRGGTGYGYTF.

The genes are TRBV5-1 and TRBJ1-3, with 7 bases matching TRBD1. V trimming: 4 bases; J trimming: 0 bases; junction bases outside the gene matches: 7. Germline V gives CDR1 SGHRS, CDR2 YFSETQ. The CDR3 has 16 residues. DNA of the CDR3: TGCGCCAGCAGCCTGGGACAGCCCTCCTCTGGAAACACCATATATTTT. It is translated as CASSLGQPSSGNTIYF.

This chain links TRBV5-6 with TRBJ2-7, with D tentatively TRBD1 (5 bases). Trimming stripped 4 bases from V and 4 bases from J, with 15 bases between. The CDR3 is 14 residues long. Germline CDR1 SGHDT, CDR2 YYEEEE. CDR3 region: CASSQDTTLYEQYF. CDR3 in DNA: TGTGCCAGCAGCCAGGACACCACATTATACGAGCAGTACTTC. The variable domain in full, completed from reference TRBV5-6 and TRBJ2-7, reads DAGVTQSPTHLIKTRGQQVTLRCSPKSGHDTVSWYQQALGQGPQFIFQYYEEEERQRGNFPDRFSGHQFPNYSSELNVNALLLGDSALYLCASSQDTTLYEQYFGPGTRLTVT.

This clone was observed a few times. V usage is TRBV7-3 and J usage is TRBJ1-2; D remains ambiguous. The CDR3 loop spans 13 amino acids. V was shortened by 2 bases and J by 8 bases, with 12 bases between the two germline ends. The V gene's germline CDR1 is SGHTA and CDR2 FQGTGA. The chain's CDR3 is CASSLPGMGGYTF. The CDR3 DNA sequence: TGTGCCAGCAGCTTACCGGGGATGGGCGGCTACACCTTC.

V gene TRBV28 combines with J gene TRBJ1-3; 7 bases agree with TRBD1. V trimming: 7 bases; J trimming: 7 bases; junction bases outside the gene matches: 4. CDR3 length: 12 residues. The germline V gene has CDR1 MDHEN and CDR2 SYDVKM. This CDR3 reads CASTSGGNTIYF. The CDR3, as DNA: TGTGCCAGCACCTCAGGGGGGAACACCATATATTTT.

This clone was seen once. For the CDR3, the DNA is TGTGCCAGCTCACCGCAGGGGAATCAGCCCCAGCATTTT. It encodes CASSPQGNQPQHF. The chain links TRBV18 to TRBJ1-5, with a tentative D call TRBD1 (6 bases). Per germline, CDR1 KGHSH and CDR2 LQKENI. This CDR3 contains 13 residues. Trimming left V 3 bases short and J 4 bases short, with 7 bases between.

The rearrangement links TRBV5-1 to TRBJ1-4, with 10 bases lining up with TRBD1. The CDR3 consists of 17 residues. CDR1 is SGHRS, CDR2 YFSETQ, per germline. The V and J ends lost 3 bases and 0 bases, in that order; junction bases with no gene match: 5. For the CDR3, the DNA is TGCGCCAGCAGCTCTGGACAGGGGGATGCAACTAATGAAAAACTGTTTTTT. Encoded protein: CASSSGQGDATNEKLFF.

The V and J genes are TRBV15 and TRBJ1-4; no reliable D call. Germline values: CDR1 LNHNV, CDR2 YYDKDF (reference sequence). V shed 0 bases and J shed 6 bases, with 5 bases lying between them. CDR3 length: 13 amino acids. CDR3 sequence reads: CATSRDADEKLFF. The DNA for the CDR3 is TGTGCCACCAGCAGAGACGCAGATGAAAAACTGTTTTTT.

J is TRBJ1-1 and V is TRBV19, with no clear D. The CDR3 extends over 14 amino acids. V shed 3 bases and J shed 4 bases, with 12 bases lying between them. Per germline, CDR1 LNHDA and CDR2 SQIVND (reference sequence). The CDR3 DNA reads as TGTGCCAGTAGTATGTTGTGGAGAGGCACTGAAGCTTTCTTT. Its protein is CASSMLWRGTEAFF.